This T cell receptor beta chain was found in a study of memory CD8 T cells in hepatitis C reinfection. Study background: After reinfection, two primary-infection resolvers became chronically infected. A positive HCV RNA test after two negatives ≥60 days apart defined reinfection. Late/post reinfection sampling occurred 12 to 24 weeks after detected reinfection.

As for time point: late/post reinfection, 12 to 24 weeks after detection. TCR sequencing was done directly ex vivo on sorted cells, without expansion in vitro. Per the germline V gene, CDR1 is SEHNR and CDR2 is FQNEAQ (reference sequence). This CDR3 is 14 amino acids long. V lost 5 bases and J lost 9; bases outside the gene matches: 9. Sequencing was performed with immunoSEQ multiplex PCR; in TCRdb, only in-frame clones are kept and a portion is missing. The sample has around 4,800 clones, over 80% seen once. The sequencing sample was made of naive CD8+ T cells sorted from blood. This clonotype was obtained from a man aged 50 to 60 with hepatitis C virus infection. The chain carries TRBV7-9 and TRBJ1-5; 8 bases are a match to TRBD1. The CDR3 protein is CASSPGQEIMPQHF. The CDR3 DNA sequence: TGTGCCAGCAGCCCGGGACAGGAGATCATGCCCCAGCATTTT.